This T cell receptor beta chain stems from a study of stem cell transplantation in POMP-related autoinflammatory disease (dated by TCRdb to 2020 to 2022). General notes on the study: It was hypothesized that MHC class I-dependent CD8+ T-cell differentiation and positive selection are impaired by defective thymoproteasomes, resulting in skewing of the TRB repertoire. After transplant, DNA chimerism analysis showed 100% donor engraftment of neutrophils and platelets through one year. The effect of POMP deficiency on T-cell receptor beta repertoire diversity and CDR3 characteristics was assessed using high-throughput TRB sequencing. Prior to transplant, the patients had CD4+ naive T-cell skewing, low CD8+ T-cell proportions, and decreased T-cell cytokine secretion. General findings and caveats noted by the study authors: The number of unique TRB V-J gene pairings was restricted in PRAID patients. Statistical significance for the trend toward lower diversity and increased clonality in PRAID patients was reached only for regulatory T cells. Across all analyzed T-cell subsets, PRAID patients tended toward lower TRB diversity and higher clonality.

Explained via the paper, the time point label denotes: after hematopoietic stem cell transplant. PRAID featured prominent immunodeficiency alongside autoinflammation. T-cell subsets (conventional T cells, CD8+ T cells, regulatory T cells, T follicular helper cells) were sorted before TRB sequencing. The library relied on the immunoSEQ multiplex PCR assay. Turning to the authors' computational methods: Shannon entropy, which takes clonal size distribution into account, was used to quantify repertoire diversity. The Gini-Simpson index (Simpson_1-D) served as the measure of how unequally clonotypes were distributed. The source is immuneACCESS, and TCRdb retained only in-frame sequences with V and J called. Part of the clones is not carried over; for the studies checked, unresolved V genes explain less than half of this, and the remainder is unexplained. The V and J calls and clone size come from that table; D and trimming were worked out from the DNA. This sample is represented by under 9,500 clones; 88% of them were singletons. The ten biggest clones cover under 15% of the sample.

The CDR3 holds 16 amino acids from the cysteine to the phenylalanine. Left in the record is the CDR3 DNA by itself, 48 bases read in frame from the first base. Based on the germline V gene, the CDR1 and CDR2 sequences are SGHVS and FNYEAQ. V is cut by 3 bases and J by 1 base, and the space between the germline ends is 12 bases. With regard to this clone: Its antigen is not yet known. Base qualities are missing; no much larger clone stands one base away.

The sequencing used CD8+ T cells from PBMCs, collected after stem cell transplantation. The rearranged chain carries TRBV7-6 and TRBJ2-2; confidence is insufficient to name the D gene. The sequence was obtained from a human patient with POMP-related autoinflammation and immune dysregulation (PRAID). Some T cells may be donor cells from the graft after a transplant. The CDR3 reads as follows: CASSLPLDGNTGELFF. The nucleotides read TGTGCCAGCAGCTTGCCACTTGACGGGAACACCGGGGAGCTGTTTTTT. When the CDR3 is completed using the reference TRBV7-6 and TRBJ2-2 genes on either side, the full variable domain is GAGVSQSPRYKVTKRGQDVALRCDPISGHVSLYWYRQALGQGPEFLTYFNYEAQQDKSGLPNDRFSAERPEGSISTLTIQRTEQRDSAMYRCASSLPLDGNTGELFFGEGSRLTVL.